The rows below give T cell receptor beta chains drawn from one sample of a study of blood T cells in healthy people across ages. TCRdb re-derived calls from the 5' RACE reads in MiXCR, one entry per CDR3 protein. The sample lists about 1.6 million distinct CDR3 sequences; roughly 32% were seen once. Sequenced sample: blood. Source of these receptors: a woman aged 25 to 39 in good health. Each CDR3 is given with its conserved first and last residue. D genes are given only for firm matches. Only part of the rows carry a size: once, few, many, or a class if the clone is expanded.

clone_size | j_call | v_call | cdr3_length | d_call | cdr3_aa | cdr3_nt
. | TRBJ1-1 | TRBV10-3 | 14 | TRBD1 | CAITQTGVGTEAFF | TGTGCCATCACTCAAACAGGGGTGGGCACTGAAGCTTTCTTT
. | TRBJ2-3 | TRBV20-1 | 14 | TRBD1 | CSARDRASTDTQYF | TGCAGTGCCAGGGACAGGGCTAGCACAGATACGCAGTATTTT
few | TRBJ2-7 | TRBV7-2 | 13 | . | CASSTSEYYEQYF | TGTGCCAGCAGCACGTCGGAGTACTACGAGCAGTACTTC
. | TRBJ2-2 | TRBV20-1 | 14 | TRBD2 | CSAGPGLHTGELFF | TGCAGTGCTGGCCCGGGACTACATACCGGGGAGCTGTTTTTT
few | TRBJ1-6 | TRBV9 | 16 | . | CASSGTPSSYNSPFHF | TGTGCCAGCAGCGGGACACCGAGCTCCTATAATTCACCCTTCCACTTT
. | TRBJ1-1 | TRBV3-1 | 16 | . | CASSQDRAEMNTEAFF | TGTGCCAGCAGCCAAGACAGGGCCGAAATGAACACTGAAGCTTTCTTT
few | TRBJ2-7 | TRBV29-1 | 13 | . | CSVVAGTSYEQYF | TGCAGCGTTGTAGCCGGCACGTCCTACGAGCAGTACTTC
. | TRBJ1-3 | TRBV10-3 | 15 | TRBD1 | CAIRRDRDSGNTIYF | TGTGCCATCAGAAGGGACAGGGACTCTGGAAACACCATATATTTT
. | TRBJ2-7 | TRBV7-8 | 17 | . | CASSFNARSLDSYEQYF | TGTGCCAGCAGCTTCAATGCCAGATCACTGGACTCCTACGAGCAGTACTTC
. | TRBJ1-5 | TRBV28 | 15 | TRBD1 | CASSPLDRDGQPQHF | TGTGCCAGCAGTCCCCTCGACAGGGACGGTCAGCCCCAGCATTTT
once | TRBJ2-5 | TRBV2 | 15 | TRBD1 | CASSVRGQGRGTQYF | TGTGCCAGCAGTGTACGAGGACAGGGTAGGGGGACCCAGTACTTC
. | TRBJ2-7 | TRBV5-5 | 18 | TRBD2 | CASSLVPSTSGSLNEQYF | TGTGCCAGCAGCTTGGTACCCTCCACTAGCGGGAGTCTGAACGAGCAGTACTTC
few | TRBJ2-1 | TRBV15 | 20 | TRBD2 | CATSRVNSGGVVGPYNEQFF | TGTGCCACCAGCAGAGTTAACTCGGGGGGGGTTGTGGGGCCCTACAATGAGCAGTTCTTC
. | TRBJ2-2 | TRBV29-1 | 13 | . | CSVERDNTGELFF | TGCAGCGTTGAACGAGACAACACCGGGGAGCTGTTTTTT
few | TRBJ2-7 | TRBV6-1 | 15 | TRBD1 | CASRNPGQGNYEQYF | TGTGCCAGCAGGAATCCGGGACAGGGAAACTACGAGCAGTACTTC
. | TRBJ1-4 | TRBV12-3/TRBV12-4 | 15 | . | CASSLEGRTNEKLFF | TGTGCCAGCAGTTTAGAGGGACGGACTAATGAAAAACTGTTTTTT
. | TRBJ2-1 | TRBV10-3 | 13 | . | CASSPHVAGEQFF | TGTGCCAGCAGCCCTCACGTAGCTGGTGAGCAGTTCTTC
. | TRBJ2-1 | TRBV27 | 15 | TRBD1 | CASSLGQVLYNEQFF | TGTGCCAGCAGTTTGGGACAGGTACTCTACAATGAGCAGTTCTTC
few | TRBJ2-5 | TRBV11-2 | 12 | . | CASSIFRETQYF | TGTGCCAGCAGCATATTCAGAGAGACCCAGTACTTC
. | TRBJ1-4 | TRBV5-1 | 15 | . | CASSTLGAANEKLFF | TGCGCCAGCAGCACCTTAGGCGCAGCTAATGAAAAACTGTTTTTT
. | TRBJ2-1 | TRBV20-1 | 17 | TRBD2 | CSARVLGTSGLYNEQFF | TGCAGTGCTAGAGTTCTCGGGACTAGCGGGTTATACAATGAGCAGTTCTTC
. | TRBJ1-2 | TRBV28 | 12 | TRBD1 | CASRQGALGYTF | TGTGCCAGCCGTCAGGGGGCGCTTGGCTACACCTTC
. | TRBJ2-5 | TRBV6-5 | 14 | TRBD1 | CASTIYQGEETQYF | TGTGCCAGCACTATATATCAGGGGGAAGAGACCCAGTACTTC
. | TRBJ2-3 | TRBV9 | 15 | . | CASSSPCGGTDTQYF | TGTGCCAGCAGTAGTCCTTGCGGGGGCACAGATACGCAGTATTTT
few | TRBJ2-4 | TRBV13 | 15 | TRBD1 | CASSDEQGAKNIQYF | TGTGCCAGCAGCGATGAACAGGGGGCCAAAAACATTCAGTACTTC
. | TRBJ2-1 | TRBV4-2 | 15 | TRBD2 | CASSQGGGAYNKQFF | TGTGCCAGCAGCCAGGGGGGGGGAGCCTACAATAAGCAGTTCTTC
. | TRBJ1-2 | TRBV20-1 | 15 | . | CSARVPAGSDYGYTF | TGCAGTGCTAGAGTTCCGGCAGGGTCGGACTATGGCTACACCTTC
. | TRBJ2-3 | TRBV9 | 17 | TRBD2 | CAGSSGRGGGITDTQYF | TGTGCCGGCAGCTCCGGACGGGGGGGCGGGATCACAGATACGCAGTATTTT
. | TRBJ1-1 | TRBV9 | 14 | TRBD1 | CASSTQGGNTEAFF | TGTGCCAGCAGCACACAGGGGGGCAACACTGAAGCTTTCTTT
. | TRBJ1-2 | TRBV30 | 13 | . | CAWSPYSDYGYTF | TGTGCCTGGAGTCCTTATTCTGACTATGGCTACACCTTC
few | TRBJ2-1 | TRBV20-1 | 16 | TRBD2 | CSARALAGAPENEQFF | TGCAGTGCTAGAGCCCTAGCGGGCGCGCCGGAGAATGAGCAGTTCTTC
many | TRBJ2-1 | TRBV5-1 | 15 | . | CASSSSGTAYNEQFF | TGTGCCAGCAGCTCTTCCGGGACGGCCTACAATGAGCAGTTCTTC
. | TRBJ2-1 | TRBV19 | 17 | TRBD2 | CASSIGRLAMRGNEQFF | TGTGCCAGTAGTATAGGGAGACTAGCGATGAGGGGAAATGAGCAGTTCTTC
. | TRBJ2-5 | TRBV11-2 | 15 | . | CASSFWEGEQETQYF | TGTGCCAGCAGCTTCTGGGAGGGGGAGCAAGAGACCCAGTACTTC
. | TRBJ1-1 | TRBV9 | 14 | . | CASSVGTVVSEAFF | TGTGCCAGCAGCGTAGGGACAGTGGTGTCTGAAGCTTTCTTT
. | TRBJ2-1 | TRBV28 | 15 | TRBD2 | CASISSAGGLNEQFF | TGTGCCAGCATATCCTCAGCGGGGGGGTTGAATGAGCAGTTCTTC
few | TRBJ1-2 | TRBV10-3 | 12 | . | CAISGGIYGYTF | TGTGCCATCAGTGGAGGGATCTATGGCTACACCTTC
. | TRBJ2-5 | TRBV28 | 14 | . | CASSLSTGKGTQYF | TGTGCCAGCAGTTTATCTACAGGGAAAGGGACCCAGTACTTC
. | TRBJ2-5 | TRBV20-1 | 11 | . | CSGRKGETQYF | TGCAGTGGCAGGAAGGGGGAGACCCAGTACTTC